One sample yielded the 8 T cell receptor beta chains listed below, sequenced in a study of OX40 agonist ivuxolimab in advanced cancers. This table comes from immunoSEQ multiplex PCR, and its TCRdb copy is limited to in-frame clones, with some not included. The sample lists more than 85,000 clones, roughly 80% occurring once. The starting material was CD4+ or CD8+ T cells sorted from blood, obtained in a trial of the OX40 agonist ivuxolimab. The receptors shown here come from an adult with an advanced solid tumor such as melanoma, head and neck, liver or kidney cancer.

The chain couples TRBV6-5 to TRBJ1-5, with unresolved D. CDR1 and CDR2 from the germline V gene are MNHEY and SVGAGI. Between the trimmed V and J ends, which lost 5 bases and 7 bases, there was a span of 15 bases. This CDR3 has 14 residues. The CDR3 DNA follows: TGTGCCAGCAGTCGCGCTGGGGAGTCCCAGCCCCAGCATTTT. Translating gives CASSRAGESQPQHF.

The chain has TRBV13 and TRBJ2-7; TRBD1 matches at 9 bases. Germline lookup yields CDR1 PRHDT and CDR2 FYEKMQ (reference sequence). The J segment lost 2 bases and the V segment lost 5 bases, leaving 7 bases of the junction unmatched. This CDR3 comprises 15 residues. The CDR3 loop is CASSAPGQGTYEQYF. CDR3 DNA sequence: TGTGCCAGCAGCGCTCCGGGACAGGGAACCTACGAGCAGTACTTC.

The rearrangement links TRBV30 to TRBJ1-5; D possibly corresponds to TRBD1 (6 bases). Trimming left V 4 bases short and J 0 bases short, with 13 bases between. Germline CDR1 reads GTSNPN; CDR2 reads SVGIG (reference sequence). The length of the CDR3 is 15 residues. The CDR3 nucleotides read TGTGCCTGGAACTCCCAGGGGTATAGCAATCAGCCCCAGCATTTT. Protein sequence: CAWNSQGYSNQPQHF.

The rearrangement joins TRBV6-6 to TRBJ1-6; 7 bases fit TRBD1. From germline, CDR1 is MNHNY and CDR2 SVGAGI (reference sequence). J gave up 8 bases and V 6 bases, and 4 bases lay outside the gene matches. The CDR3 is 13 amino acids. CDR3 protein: CASRDRVDSPLHF. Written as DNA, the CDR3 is TGTGCCAGCAGAGACAGGGTGGATTCACCCCTCCACTTT.

The chain's CDR3 is CASNPDPRGGNTIYF. CDR3 DNA: TGTGCCAGCAATCCGGACCCGAGGGGTGGAAACACCATATATTTT. This chain links TRBV25-1 with TRBJ1-3; a possible D gene is TRBD1 (5 bases). Germline loops: CDR1 MGHDK, CDR2 SYGVNS. CDR3 length equals 15 residues. V was shortened by 7 bases and J by 3 bases, with 16 bases between the two germline ends.

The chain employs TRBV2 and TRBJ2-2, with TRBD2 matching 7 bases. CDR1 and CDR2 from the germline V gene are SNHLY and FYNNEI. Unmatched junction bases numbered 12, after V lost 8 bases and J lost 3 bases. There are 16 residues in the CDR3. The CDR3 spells CASVRGSGSYTGELFF. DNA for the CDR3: TGTGCCAGCGTCCGGGGTAGCGGGTCCTACACCGGGGAGCTGTTTTTT.

The CDR3 loop is CASTNVAYEQYF. The DNA of the CDR3 is TGTGCCAGCACTAATGTCGCCTACGAGCAGTACTTC. The chain uses TRBV7-9 and TRBJ2-7; the D is unclear. Trimming left V 7 bases short and J 2 bases short, with 9 bases between. The germline V gene has CDR1 SEHNR and CDR2 FQNEAQ (reference sequence). The CDR3 is made up of 12 amino acids.

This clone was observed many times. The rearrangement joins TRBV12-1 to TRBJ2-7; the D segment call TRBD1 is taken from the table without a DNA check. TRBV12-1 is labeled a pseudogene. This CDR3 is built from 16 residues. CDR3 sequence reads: CASSEKQGRERDEQYF. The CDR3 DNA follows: TGTGCCAGCAGCGAAAAACAGGGTAGGGAACGCGATGAGCAGTACTTC.